The entry that follows covers one T cell receptor (beta chain) sequence. TCRdb's copy holds only in-frame clones and misses some; the assay was immunoSEQ multiplex PCR. The sample gives tens of thousands of clones, roughly 80% of which show up once; roughly 41% is in the top ten. The data are from a study of blood T cell repertoires in COVID-19. V lost 7 bases to trimming and J lost 7 bases; unmatched junction nucleotides: 10. CDR3 size: 15 residues. The TCR was taken from an elderly man with acute or convalescent COVID-19. This chain joins TRBV6-7 and TRBJ2-2, with 9 bases matching TRBD1. TRBV6-7 is classed as an ORF, of uncertain function. Material: peripheral blood. This CDR3 is CASTTHRGLIGELFF. The CDR3 DNA sequence: TGTGCCAGCACAACTCACAGGGGGCTGATCGGGGAGCTGTTTTTT.